Each of the 29 T cell receptor beta chains below was sequenced from the same sample in a study of shared clonotypes between healthy human individuals. Sequencing used immunoSEQ multiplex PCR; TCRdb keeps in-frame clones, though not all of them. This repertoire shows under 700,000 clones, around 95% found once; its top ten account for approximately 0.11%. CD45RO-negative, CCR7-selected cells formed the naive CD8 fraction, which excluded terminally differentiated effector memory CD45RA+ cells. The sample comprised naive CD8+ T cells sorted from blood. The receptor set was obtained from a woman between 25 and 40 years old in good health.

This clone was recorded once. This chain uses TRBV19 with TRBJ2-1, with D possibly matching TRBD2 (6 bases). V was trimmed by 6 bases and J by 7 bases, leaving 19 bases between them. Germline V gene lookup returns CDR1 LNHDA and CDR2 SQIVND (reference sequence). The CDR3 has 15 residues. The CDR3 bases are TGTGCCAGTAGCCTATATGGGATGGGAGGAAATGAGCAGTTCTTC. Amino acids: CASSLYGMGGNEQFF.

J is TRBJ2-7 and V is TRBV6-6; 9 bases align to TRBD2. Germline assignment: CDR1 MNHNY and CDR2 SVGAGI (reference sequence). Losses at the gene ends were 2 bases for V and 4 bases for J; bases not matched to a gene: 6. The CDR3 is 15 amino acids. The CDR3, as DNA: TGTGCCAGCAGTTACCCTAGCGGGGTAGGTTACGAGCAGTACTTC. Its protein product is CASSYPSGVGYEQYF.

The chain employs TRBV27 and TRBJ1-2; D perhaps matches TRBD1 (5 bases). From germline, CDR1 is MNHEY and CDR2 SMNVEV (reference sequence). V was cut by 0 bases and J by 4 bases, with 9 bases left in between. The CDR3 consists of 14 residues. The CDR3 nucleotides read TGTGCCAGCAGTTTATCCCAGGGCCCCTATGGCTACACCTTC. Protein product: CASSLSQGPYGYTF.

The rearrangement uses TRBV19 and TRBJ1-1; D is undetermined. The CDR3 runs to 12 residues. Per the germline V gene, CDR1 is LNHDA and CDR2 is SQIVND (reference sequence). Between the trimmed V and J ends, which lost 6 bases and 5 bases, there was a span of 10 bases. The CDR3 is CASSPLGTEAFF. CDR3 nucleotide sequence: TGTGCCAGTAGCCCCCTTGGAACTGAAGCTTTCTTT.

V gene TRBV19 combines with J gene TRBJ1-2, with TRBD1 identical over 9 bases. CDR1 is LNHDA and CDR2 is SQIVND in the germline V gene (reference sequence). V shed 9 bases, J shed 7 bases, and the junction held 21 bases outside the gene matches. This CDR3 has 17 residues. The CDR3 region has the DNA TGTGCCAGCCTGATGCCCGGGACAGGGTTTTTATTCGGTGGCTACACCTTC. Protein product: CASLMPGTGFLFGGYTF.

The chain employs TRBV4-1 and TRBJ2-7, with unresolved D. Germline values: CDR1 MGHRA, CDR2 YSYEKL. This CDR3 is built from 15 residues. The V end lost 1 base, the J end lost 1 base, and 11 bases lay between the germline ends. The CDR3 nucleotides read TGCGCCAGCAGCCAAGGGCCTGGGATGTCCTACGAGCAGTACTTC. It encodes CASSQGPGMSYEQYF.

The chain has TRBV20-1 and TRBJ1-2; D is uncertain. Trimming left V 6 bases short and J 1 base short, with 3 bases between. Germline values: CDR1 DFQATT, CDR2 SNEGSKA (reference sequence). The CDR3 spans 10 residues. The CDR3 is CSAINYGYTF. Here the CDR3 DNA reads TGCAGTGCAATTAACTATGGCTACACCTTC.

This clone was observed once. The chain joins TRBV13 to TRBJ2-2; D might be TRBD1 (5 bases). V was cut by 6 bases and J by 6 bases, with 8 bases left in between. The CDR3 totals 12 residues. Germline values: CDR1 PRHDT, CDR2 FYEKMQ (reference sequence). CDR3 DNA sequence: TGTGCCAGCAGAGTAGGGGCCGGGGAGCTGTTTTTT. Residues: CASRVGAGELFF.

The chain links TRBV7-3 to TRBJ2-7; 7 bases fit TRBD2. The CDR3 runs to 13 residues. Germline V gene lookup returns CDR1 SGHTA and CDR2 FQGTGA. V lost 2 bases and J lost 5; bases outside the gene matches: 3. The CDR3, as DNA: TGTGCCAGCAGCTTAGTTGCGGGAGACGAGCAGTACTTC. Translated: CASSLVAGDEQYF.

This clone appeared once. The chain combines TRBV27 with TRBJ2-7; no clear D gene. The V and J ends lost 4 bases and 1 base respectively, with 14 bases between them. Germline V CDR1 and CDR2: MNHEY, SMNVEV (reference sequence). This CDR3 comprises 15 residues. In DNA, the CDR3 is TGTGCCAGCAGTTCGGACCCCCGTGGTTCCTACGAGCAGTACTTC. This translates into CASSSDPRGSYEQYF.

The chain uses TRBV27 and TRBJ1-2; 10 bases match TRBD1. The CDR3 loop spans 17 amino acids. V lost 0 bases, J lost 4 bases, and 8 bases stayed unmatched. Germline V gene lookup returns CDR1 MNHEY and CDR2 SMNVEV (reference sequence). Here the CDR3 DNA reads TGTGCCAGCAGTTTATCTGGGACAGGGGCCTTAGGCTATGGCTACACCTTC. Its translation is CASSLSGTGALGYGYTF.

This clone was counted only a few times. In DNA form, the CDR3 reads TGTGCCAGCAGCCCGGGAGGGGTCTATGGCTACACCTTC. As protein: CASSPGGVYGYTF. V and J are TRBV27 and TRBJ1-2, with D perhaps TRBD1 (5 bases). V gave up 6 bases and J gave up 4 bases, with 12 bases separating them. The CDR3 totals 13 residues. Germline lookup yields CDR1 MNHEY and CDR2 SMNVEV (reference sequence).

The chain recombines TRBV4-1 with TRBJ2-1; D not resolved. Trimming shortened V by 5 bases and J by 3 bases, and 14 bases separated the two germline ends. The germline CDR1 and CDR2 sequences are MGHRA and YSYEKL. This CDR3 region has 15 residues. CDR3: CASSNRSGVYNEQFF. Written as DNA, the CDR3 is TGCGCCAGCAGCAACCGGTCAGGAGTCTACAATGAGCAGTTCTTC.

The rearrangement uses TRBV7-2 and TRBJ2-1; D remains ambiguous. The germline V gene has CDR1 SGHTA and CDR2 FQGNSA. The ends were cut back, 5 bases at V and 0 bases at J, with 5 bases in the middle. The CDR3 covers 13 residues. The CDR3 protein is CASSPPSYNEQFF. DNA of the CDR3: TGTGCCAGCAGCCCCCCCTCCTACAATGAGCAGTTCTTC.

V and J are TRBV28 and TRBJ2-7; the match to TRBD2 covers 12 bases. J lost 2 bases, V lost 2 bases, and 4 bases had no gene match. From germline, CDR1 is MDHEN and CDR2 SYDVKM. CDR3 length: 16 residues. The CDR3 protein is CASSLGTSGPAYEQYF. In DNA, the CDR3 is TGTGCCAGCAGTTTAGGGACTAGCGGGCCCGCCTACGAGCAGTACTTC.

The V and J genes are TRBV20-1 and TRBJ1-1; D unclear. V shed 7 bases and J shed 11 bases, with 8 bases lying between them. The CDR3 runs 8 residues. Germline V gene data show CDR1 as DFQATT and CDR2 as SNEGSKA (reference sequence). The CDR3 is CSGGHAFF. The CDR3 DNA follows: TGCAGTGGAGGTCACGCTTTCTTT.

About this clone itself: This CDR3 is also generated by other DNA sequences in the sample. V is TRBV27 and J is TRBJ2-7; 8 bases fit TRBD1. This CDR3 is 13 amino acids long. CDR1 is MNHEY, CDR2 SMNVEV, per germline (reference sequence). Trimming cost V 5 bases and J 6 bases; bases outside gene matches: 6. CDR3 bases: TGTGCCAGCAGTCTAGGACAGGGTGGCGAGCAGTACTTC. This gives the protein CASSLGQGGEQYF.

The chain uses TRBV2 and TRBJ1-2; 7 nucleotides align to TRBD1. The germline V gene encodes CDR1 SNHLY and CDR2 FYNNEI. J gave up 4 bases and V 7 bases, and 9 bases lay outside the gene matches. The CDR3 is 14 residues long. CDR3: CASITGDEGYGYTF. In nucleotides, the CDR3 is TGTGCCAGCATTACAGGGGATGAAGGCTATGGCTACACCTTC.

The chain has TRBV7-2 and TRBJ2-7, with TRBD1 matching 7 bases. With 5 bases clipped from V and 0 bases from J, the junction kept 10 bases outside the gene matches. The CDR3 is made up of 16 amino acids. Germline V gives CDR1 SGHTA, CDR2 FQGNSA. CDR3 in DNA: TGTGCCAGCAGCCCCAGATGGGACAGAAGCTCCTACGAGCAGTACTTC. It specifies CASSPRWDRSSYEQYF.

CDR3 sequence reads: CSVAGLAGVEQYF. CDR3 nucleotides: TGCAGCGTAGCAGGACTAGCGGGAGTCGAGCAGTACTTC. This sequence joins TRBV29-1 and TRBJ2-7; 13 nucleotides match TRBD2. Germline V CDR1 and CDR2: SQVTM, ANQGSEA. CDR3 length: 13 residues. The J segment lost 6 bases and the V segment lost 6 bases, leaving 5 bases of the junction unmatched.

This clone is a singleton in its sample. The chain combines TRBV4-2 with TRBJ2-1; 9 bases map to TRBD1. Looked up from germline, CDR1 is LGHNA and CDR2 is YNFKEQ. Losses at the gene ends were 0 bases for V and 7 bases for J; bases not matched to a gene: 4. CDR3 length equals 15 residues. The chain's CDR3 is CASSQEETGGNEQFF. CDR3 sequence (DNA): TGTGCCAGCAGCCAAGAAGAGACAGGGGGGAATGAGCAGTTCTTC.

The chain is built from TRBV15 and TRBJ2-7; 11 nucleotides agree with TRBD2. Losses at the gene ends were 0 bases for V and 4 bases for J; bases not matched to a gene: 5. Germline-derived CDR1 and CDR2 are LNHNV and YYDKDF (reference sequence). This CDR3 spans 16 amino acids. The DNA of the CDR3 is TGTGCCACCAGCAGAGATATACTAGCGGGAGTGTACGAGCAGTACTTC. It translates to CATSRDILAGVYEQYF.

The chain recombines TRBV14 with TRBJ2-7, with 14 bases identical to TRBD2. The CDR3 runs to 16 residues. Germline CDR1 SGHDN, CDR2 FVKESK. Losses at the gene ends were 2 bases for V and 6 bases for J; bases not matched to a gene: 6. In DNA, the CDR3 is TGTGCCAGCAGCCAAAACCTGGGACTAGCGGGAGCCGAGCAGTACTTC. Its translation: CASSQNLGLAGAEQYF.

The chain employs TRBV2 and TRBJ2-7, with TRBD2 matching 10 bases. Germline V CDR1 and CDR2: SNHLY, FYNNEI. This CDR3 is built from 15 residues. The V segment lost 6 bases and the J segment 7 bases; nucleotides outside the gene matches: 12. The CDR3 sequence: CASRESGRAVGEQYF. The CDR3 DNA reads TGTGCCAGCAGAGAGAGCGGGAGGGCCGTAGGGGAGCAGTACTTC.

The V call is TRBV14, the J call TRBJ1-1; D not certain. This CDR3 has 15 amino acids. Germline V gene data show CDR1 as SGHDN and CDR2 as FVKESK. Trimming pared 3 bases from V and 0 bases from J, leaving 11 bases between. The CDR3 loop is CASSQKDGMNTEAFF. DNA for the CDR3: TGTGCCAGCAGCCAGAAAGACGGGATGAACACTGAAGCTTTCTTT.

The rearrangement joins TRBV9 to TRBJ2-7, with 11 bases fitting TRBD2. Losses at the gene ends were 4 bases for V and 0 bases for J; bases not matched to a gene: 3. The CDR3 spans 15 residues. Germline CDR1 reads SGDLS; CDR2 reads YYNGEE. CDR3 sequence (DNA): TGTGCCAGCAGCCCGGGACTAGCGGACTCCTACGAGCAGTACTTC. Amino acids: CASSPGLADSYEQYF. Looking up the rest from reference TRBV9 and TRBJ2-7 gives the full variable domain: DSGVTQTPKHLITATGQRVTLRCSPRSGDLSVYWYQQSLDQGLQFLIQYYNGEERAKGNILERFSAQQFPDLHSELNLSSLELGDSALYFCASSPGLADSYEQYFGPGTRLTVT.

This chain connects TRBV5-1 to TRBJ1-1, with D possibly TRBD1 on 5 matching bases. V lost 3 bases to trimming and J lost 0 bases, with 15 bases between them. The CDR3 is 16 residues long. Germline V gene lookup returns CDR1 SGHRS and CDR2 YFSETQ. The CDR3 sequence is CASSWASGRLNTEAFF. The DNA of the CDR3 is TGCGCCAGCAGCTGGGCTTCGGGACGGTTGAACACTGAAGCTTTCTTT. Full variable domain (rest looked up from reference TRBV5-1 and TRBJ1-1): KAGVTQTPRYLIKTRGQQVTLSCSPISGHRSVSWYQQTPGQGLQFLFEYFSETQRNKGNFPGRFSGRQFSNSRSEMNVSTLELGDSALYLCASSWASGRLNTEAFFGQGTRLTVV.

V and J are TRBV27 and TRBJ1-2, with a tentative D call TRBD1 (6 bases). Trimming removed 5 bases at V and 8 bases at J, with 24 bases between. The CDR3 length is 16 residues. Per germline, CDR1 MNHEY and CDR2 SMNVEV (reference sequence). The CDR3 reads CASSPHVSGGLGGYTF. The DNA of the CDR3 is TGTGCCAGCAGTCCTCATGTCTCCGGGGGCTTGGGCGGCTACACCTTC.

The V and J genes are TRBV28 and TRBJ1-1, with D unclear. Germline V gene sequence: CDR1 MDHEN, CDR2 SYDVKM. V was clipped by 5 bases and J by 0 bases, with 16 bases between them. CDR3 size: 16 residues. The CDR3 nucleotides are TGTGCCAGCAGTGGGGTTTTGGAATATATGAACACTGAAGCTTTCTTT. Its protein is CASSGVLEYMNTEAFF.